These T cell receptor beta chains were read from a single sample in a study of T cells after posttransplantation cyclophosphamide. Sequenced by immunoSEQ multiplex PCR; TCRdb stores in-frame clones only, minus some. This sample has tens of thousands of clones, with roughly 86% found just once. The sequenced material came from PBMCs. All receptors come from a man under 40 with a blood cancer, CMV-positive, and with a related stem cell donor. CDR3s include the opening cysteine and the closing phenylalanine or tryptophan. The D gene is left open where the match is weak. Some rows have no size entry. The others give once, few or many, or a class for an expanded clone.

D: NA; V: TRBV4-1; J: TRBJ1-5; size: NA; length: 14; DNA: TGCGCCAGCAGCCAAGATCTGGGGGCACGGAGTCCTTTTTTT; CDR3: CASSQDLGARSPFF
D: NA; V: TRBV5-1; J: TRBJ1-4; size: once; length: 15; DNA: TGCGCCAGCAGCTTACAGACGGGGGTTAATGAAAAACTGTTTTTT; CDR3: CASSLQTGVNEKLFF
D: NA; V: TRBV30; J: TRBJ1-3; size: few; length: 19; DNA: TGTGCCTGGAGGGCGGGGCAGGCGTACTATCTCCTCTCTGGAAACACCATATATTTT; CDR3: CAWRAGQAYYLLSGNTIYF
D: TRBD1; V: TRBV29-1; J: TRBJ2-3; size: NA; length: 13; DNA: TGCAGCGTCCGACAGGGAAGCACAGATACGCAGTATTTT; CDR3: CSVRQGSTDTQYF
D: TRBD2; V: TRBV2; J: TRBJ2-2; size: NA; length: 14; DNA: TGTGCCAGCAAGCGGGAGGGGCTCACCGGGGAGCTGTTTTTT; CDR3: CASKREGLTGELFF
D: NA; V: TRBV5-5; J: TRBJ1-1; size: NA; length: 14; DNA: TGTGCCAGCAGCTTTACAGGGTACGACACTGAAGCTTTCTTT; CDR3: CASSFTGYDTEAFF
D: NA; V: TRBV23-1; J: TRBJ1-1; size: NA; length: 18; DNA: TGCGCCAGCAGTCAACGTTGGGCCCATTATTACATGAACACTGAAGCTTTCTTT; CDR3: CASSQRWAHYYMNTEAFF
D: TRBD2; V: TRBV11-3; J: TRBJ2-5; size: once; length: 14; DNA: TGTGCCAGCAGCCCTGGACTAGGCGAGGAGACCCAGTACTTC; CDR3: CASSPGLGEETQYF
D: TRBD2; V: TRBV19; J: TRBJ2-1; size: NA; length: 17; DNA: TGTGCCAGTAGTCCCCAGATCATAGGGACTAGCGATAGTGAGCAGTTCTTC; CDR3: CASSPQIIGTSDSEQFF
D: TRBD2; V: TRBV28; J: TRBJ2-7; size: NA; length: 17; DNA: TGTGCCAGCAGTCCCCCGAGCGGGAGGGATTATCGGTACGAGCAGTACTTC; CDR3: CASSPPSGRDYRYEQYF
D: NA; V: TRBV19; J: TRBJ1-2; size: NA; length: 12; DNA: TGTGCCAGTAACTACCACAACTATGGCTACACCTTC; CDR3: CASNYHNYGYTF
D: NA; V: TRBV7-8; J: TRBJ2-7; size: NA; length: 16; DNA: TGTGCCAGCAGCTTAGTGTTACAACGCCGTCCCTACGAGCAGTACTTC; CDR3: CASSLVLQRRPYEQYF
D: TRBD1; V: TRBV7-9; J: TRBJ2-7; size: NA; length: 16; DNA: TGTGCCAGCAGCGACAAACAGGGGGTGGACTCCTACGAGCAGTACTTC; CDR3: CASSDKQGVDSYEQYF
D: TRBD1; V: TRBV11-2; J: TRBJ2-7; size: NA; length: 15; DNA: TGTGCCAGCAGTTCTCACAGGGGAAGTGGGTACGAGCAGTACTTC; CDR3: CASSSHRGSGYEQYF
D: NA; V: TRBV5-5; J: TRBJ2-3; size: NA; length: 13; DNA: TGTGCCAGCAGCTTGTCACAGGGAGATACGCAGTATTTT; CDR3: CASSLSQGDTQYF
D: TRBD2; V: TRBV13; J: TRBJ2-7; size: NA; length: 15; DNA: TGTGCCAGCAGCTCGCGACTAGCGGGCTACTACGAGCAGTACTTC; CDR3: CASSSRLAGYYEQYF
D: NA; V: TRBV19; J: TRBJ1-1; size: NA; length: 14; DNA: TGTGCCAGTACCAGCCCACAGGGTGGAACTGAAGCTTTCTTT; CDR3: CASTSPQGGTEAFF
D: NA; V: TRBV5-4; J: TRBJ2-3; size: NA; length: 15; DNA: TGTGCCAGCAGCTTGGGCAGCCTAGAAGGAGATACGCAGTATTTT; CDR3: CASSLGSLEGDTQYF
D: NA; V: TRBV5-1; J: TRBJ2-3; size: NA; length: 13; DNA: TGCGCCAGCAGCTTGGCAAGCACAGATACGCAGTATTTT; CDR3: CASSLASTDTQYF
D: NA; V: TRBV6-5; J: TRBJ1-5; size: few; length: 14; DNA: TGTGCCAGCAGTTACGGACAGAGCAATCAGCCCCAGCATTTT; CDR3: CASSYGQSNQPQHF
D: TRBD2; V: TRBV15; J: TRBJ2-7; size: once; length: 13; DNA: TGTGCCACTGGGACTAGCGAGGATTACGAGCAGTACTTC; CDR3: CATGTSEDYEQYF
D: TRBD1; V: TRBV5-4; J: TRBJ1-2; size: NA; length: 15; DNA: TGTGCCAGCAGCTTCGGGACAGGGTTGGGGTATGGCTACACCTTC; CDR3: CASSFGTGLGYGYTF
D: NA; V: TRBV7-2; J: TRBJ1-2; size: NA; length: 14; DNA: TGTGCCAGCACCCGGGGCACAGGGTTCTATGGCTACACCTTC; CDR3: CASTRGTGFYGYTF
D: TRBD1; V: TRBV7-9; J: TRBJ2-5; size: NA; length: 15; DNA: TGTGCCAGCAGCTTAGGCGGGACAGGGGGAGAGACCCAGTACTTC; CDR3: CASSLGGTGGETQYF
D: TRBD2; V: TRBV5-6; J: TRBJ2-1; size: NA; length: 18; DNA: TGTGCCAGCAGCTTTAGGGGCGGGAGGGCCCCTATATACAATGAGCAGTTCTTC; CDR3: CASSFRGGRAPIYNEQFF
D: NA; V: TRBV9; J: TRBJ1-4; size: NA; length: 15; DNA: TGTGCCAGCAGCGTAGGCCAGGGAACTAATGAAAAACTGTTTTTT; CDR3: CASSVGQGTNEKLFF
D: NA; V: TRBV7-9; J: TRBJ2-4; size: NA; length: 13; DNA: TGTGCCAGCAGCTCCTGGACCGGGACTCTTCAGTACTTC; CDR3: CASSSWTGTLQYF
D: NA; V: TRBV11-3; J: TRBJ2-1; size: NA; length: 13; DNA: TGTGCCAGCAGCTTAGAAGGCCGAGGCGAGCAGTTCTTC; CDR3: CASSLEGRGEQFF
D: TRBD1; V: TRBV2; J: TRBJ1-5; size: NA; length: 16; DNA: TGTGCCAGCATAAGGGACAGTGCTCGATCGGGTCAGCCCCAGCATTTT; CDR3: CASIRDSARSGQPQHF
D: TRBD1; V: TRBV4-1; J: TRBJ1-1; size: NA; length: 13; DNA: TGCGCCAGCAGTCGACAGGGGGCAGCTGAAGCTTTCTTT; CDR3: CASSRQGAAEAFF
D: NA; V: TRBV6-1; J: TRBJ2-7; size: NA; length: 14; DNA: TGTGCCAGCAGTGAACCGGGTCCGGTATACGAGCAGTACTTC; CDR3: CASSEPGPVYEQYF
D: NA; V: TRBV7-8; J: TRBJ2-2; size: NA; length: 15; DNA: TGTGCCAGCAGCTTAGTGCACTCATCCACCGGGGAGCTGTTTTTT; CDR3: CASSLVHSSTGELFF
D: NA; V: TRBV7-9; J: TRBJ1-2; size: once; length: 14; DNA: TGTGCCAGCAGCCATTTGAGAGAACCTTATGGCTACACCTTC; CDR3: CASSHLREPYGYTF
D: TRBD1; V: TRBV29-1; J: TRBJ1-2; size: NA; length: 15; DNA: TGCAGCGTTGTTCGGGGACAGGGTAAAGAAGTAGGCTACACCTTC; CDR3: CSVVRGQGKEVGYTF
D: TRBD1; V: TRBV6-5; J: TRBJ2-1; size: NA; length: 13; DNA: TGTGCCAGCAGTTACTCAGGGGGCGGTGAGCAGTTCTTC; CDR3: CASSYSGGGEQFF
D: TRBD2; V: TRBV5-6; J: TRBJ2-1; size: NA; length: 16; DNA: TGTGCCAGCAGCCTCTTAGTGTACGGCGGGAGTAATGAGCAGTTCTTC; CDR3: CASSLLVYGGSNEQFF
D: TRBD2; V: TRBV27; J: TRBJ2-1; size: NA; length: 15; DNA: TGTGCCAGCAGTCTGGGACTAGCGGGATTATATGAGCAGTTCTTC; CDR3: CASSLGLAGLYEQFF
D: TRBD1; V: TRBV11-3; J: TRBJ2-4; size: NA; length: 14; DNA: TGTGCCAGCAGCCCCTCGGACAGGAAAAACATTCAGTACTTC; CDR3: CASSPSDRKNIQYF
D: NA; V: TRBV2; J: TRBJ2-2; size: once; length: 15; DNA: TGTGCCAGCACAGGCCGGGGTTTTCAATCGGGGGAGCTGTTTTTT; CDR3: CASTGRGFQSGELFF
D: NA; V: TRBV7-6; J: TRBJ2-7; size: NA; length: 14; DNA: TGTGCCAGCAGCGTAGGGGGAGGCACCTACGAGCAGTACTTC; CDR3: CASSVGGGTYEQYF
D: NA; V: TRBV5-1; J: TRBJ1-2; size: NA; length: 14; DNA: TGCGCCAGCAGCTTGGGGCAGGGCAACTATGGCTACACCTTC; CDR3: CASSLGQGNYGYTF
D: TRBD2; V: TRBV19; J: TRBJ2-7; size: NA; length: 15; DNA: TGTGCCAGTAGTATCTCGGCGGGAGGGCCGAACGAGCAGTACTTC; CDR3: CASSISAGGPNEQYF
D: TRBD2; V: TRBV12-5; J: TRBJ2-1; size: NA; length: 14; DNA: TGTGCTAGTGGTCCCGGACTAGCGACCAATGAGCAGTTCTTC; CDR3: CASGPGLATNEQFF
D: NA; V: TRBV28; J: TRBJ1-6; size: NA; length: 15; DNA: TGTGCCAGCAGTGAGACGGCAGGGGATAATTCACCCCTCCACTTT; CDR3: CASSETAGDNSPLHF
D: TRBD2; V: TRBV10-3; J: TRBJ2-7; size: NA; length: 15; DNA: TGTGCCATCAGGTCAGGACTAGCGGGAGTCGACGAGCAGTACTTC; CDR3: CAIRSGLAGVDEQYF
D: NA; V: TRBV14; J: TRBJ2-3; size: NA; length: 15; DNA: TGTGCCAGCAGCCAAGACGCAGGGTGGCGGAATACGCAGTATTTT; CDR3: CASSQDAGWRNTQYF
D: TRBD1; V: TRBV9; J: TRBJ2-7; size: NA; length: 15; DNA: TGTGCCAGCAGCATGAGGACAGGGACGCTCTACGAGCAGTACTTC; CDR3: CASSMRTGTLYEQYF
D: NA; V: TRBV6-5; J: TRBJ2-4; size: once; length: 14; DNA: TGTGCCAGCAGTTACTCCCCAGGCCGGGGCATTCAGTACTTC; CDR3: CASSYSPGRGIQYF
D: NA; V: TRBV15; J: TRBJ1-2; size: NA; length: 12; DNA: TGTGCCACCAGCGAGGCCAGCTATGGCTACACCTTC; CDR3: CATSEASYGYTF
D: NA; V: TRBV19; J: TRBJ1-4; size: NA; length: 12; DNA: TGTGCCAGTAGTCCAGACAGGGAAAAACTGTTTTTT; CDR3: CASSPDREKLFF
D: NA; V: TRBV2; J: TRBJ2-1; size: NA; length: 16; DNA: TGTGCCAGCACCCCCATGGGGCGGGGCGGCCCGGATGAGCAGTTCTTC; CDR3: CASTPMGRGGPDEQFF
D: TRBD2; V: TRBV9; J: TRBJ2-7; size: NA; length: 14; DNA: TGTGCCAGCAGCCCCAGCGGGAGGGCCTCCGAGCAGTACTTC; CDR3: CASSPSGRASEQYF